The subject of this entry is one TCR beta chain. The target antigen is unknown. A much larger clone differs by one base, so this may be a read error. TCRdb re-derived calls from the reads in MiXCR, one entry per CDR3 protein. The data contain a few hundred thousand distinct CDR3 sequences, 22% of them singletons. This sample is part of a study of T cell repertoires in cytomegalovirus infection. On the study more broadly: It was the public TCR beta signatures that indicated both CMV infection and matching HLA type.

This TCR was sampled from a human donor in good health (CMV status not recorded). Some clones in this sample may be carry-over from other donors' samples. The sample consisted of cultured PBMCs, taken from culture after CMV antigen stimulation.

The CDR3 region is CASSRGLGRNQPQHF. The CDR3 DNA sequence: TGTGCCAGCAGCAGGGGCCTTGGGAGGAATCAGCCCCAGCATTTT. The chain recombines TRBV7-2 with TRBJ1-5; D is possibly TRBD1 (5 bases). Trimming removed 5 bases from V and 4 bases from J, with 15 bases in between. The CDR3 has 15 amino acids. Germline CDR1 and CDR2: SGHTA and FQGNSA.